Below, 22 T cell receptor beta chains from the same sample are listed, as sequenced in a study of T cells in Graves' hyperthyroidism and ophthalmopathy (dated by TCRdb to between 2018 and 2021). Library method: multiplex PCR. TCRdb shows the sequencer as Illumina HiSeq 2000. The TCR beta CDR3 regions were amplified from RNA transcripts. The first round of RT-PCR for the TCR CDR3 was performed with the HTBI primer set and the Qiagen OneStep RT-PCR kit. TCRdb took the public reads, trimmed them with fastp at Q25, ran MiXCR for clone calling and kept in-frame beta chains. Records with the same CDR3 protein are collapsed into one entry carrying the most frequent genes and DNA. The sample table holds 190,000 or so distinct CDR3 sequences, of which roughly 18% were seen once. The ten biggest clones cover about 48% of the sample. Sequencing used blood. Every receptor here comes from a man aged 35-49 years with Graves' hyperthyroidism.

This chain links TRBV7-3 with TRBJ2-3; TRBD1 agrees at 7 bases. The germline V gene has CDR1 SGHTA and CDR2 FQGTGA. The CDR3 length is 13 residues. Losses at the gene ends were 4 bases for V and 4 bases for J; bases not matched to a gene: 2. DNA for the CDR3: TGTGCCAGCAGCTCGACAGGGCCAGATACGCAGTATTTT. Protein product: CASSSTGPDTQYF. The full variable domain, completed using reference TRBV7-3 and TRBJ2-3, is GAGVSQTPSNKVTEKGKYVELRCDPISGHTALYWYRQSLGQGPEFLIYFQGTGAADDSGLPNDRFFAVRPEGSVSTLKIQRTERGDSAVYLCASSSTGPDTQYFGPGTRLTVL.

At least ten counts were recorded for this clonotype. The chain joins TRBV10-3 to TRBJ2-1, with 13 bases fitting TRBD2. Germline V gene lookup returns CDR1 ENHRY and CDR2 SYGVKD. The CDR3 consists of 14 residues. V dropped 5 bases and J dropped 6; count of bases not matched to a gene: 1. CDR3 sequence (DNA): TGTGCCATCAGTCGGACTAGCGGGGGCAATGAGCAGTTCTTC. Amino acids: CAISRTSGGNEQFF.

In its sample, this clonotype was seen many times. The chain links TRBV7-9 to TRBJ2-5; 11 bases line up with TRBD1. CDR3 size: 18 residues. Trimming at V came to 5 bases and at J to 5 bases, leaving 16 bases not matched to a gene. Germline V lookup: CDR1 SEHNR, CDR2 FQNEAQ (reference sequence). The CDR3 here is CASSHEIGQGAFSETQYF. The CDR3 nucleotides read TGTGCCAGCAGCCATGAAATTGGACAGGGGGCGTTTAGTGAGACCCAGTACTTC.

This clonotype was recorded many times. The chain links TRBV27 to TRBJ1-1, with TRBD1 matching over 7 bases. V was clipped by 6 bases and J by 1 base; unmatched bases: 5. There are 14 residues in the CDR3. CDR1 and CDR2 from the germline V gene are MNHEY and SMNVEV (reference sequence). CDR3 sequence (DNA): TGTGCCAGCAGATACAGGGGAAGGAACACTGAAGCTTTCTTT. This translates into CASRYRGRNTEAFF.

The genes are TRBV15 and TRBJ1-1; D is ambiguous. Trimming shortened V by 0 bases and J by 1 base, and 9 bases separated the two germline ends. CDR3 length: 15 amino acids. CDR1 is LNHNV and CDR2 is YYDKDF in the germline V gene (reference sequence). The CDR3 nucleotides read TGTGCCACCAGCAGAGAGAGGGTGGGGAACACTGAAGCTTTCTTT. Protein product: CATSRERVGNTEAFF. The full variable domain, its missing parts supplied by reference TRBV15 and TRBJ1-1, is DAMVIQNPRYQVTQFGKPVTLSCSQTLNHNVMYWYQQKSSQAPKLLFHYYDKDFNNEADTPDNFQSRRPNTSFCFLDIRSPGLGDTAMYLCATSRERVGNTEAFFGQGTRLTVV.

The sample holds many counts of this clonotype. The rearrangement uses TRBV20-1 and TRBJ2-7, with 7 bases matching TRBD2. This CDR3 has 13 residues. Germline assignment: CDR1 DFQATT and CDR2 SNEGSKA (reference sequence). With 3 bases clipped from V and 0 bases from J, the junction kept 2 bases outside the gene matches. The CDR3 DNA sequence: TGCAGTGCTAGGCGGGGGACCTCCTACGAGCAGTACTTC. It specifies CSARRGTSYEQYF.

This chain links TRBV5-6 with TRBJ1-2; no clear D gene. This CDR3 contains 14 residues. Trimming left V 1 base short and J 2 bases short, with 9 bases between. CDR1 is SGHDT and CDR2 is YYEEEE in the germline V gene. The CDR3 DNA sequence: TGTGCCAGCAGCTTGTTGGGCAAAAACTATGGCTACACCTTC. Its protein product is CASSLLGKNYGYTF. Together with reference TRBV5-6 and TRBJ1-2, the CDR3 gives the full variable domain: DAGVTQSPTHLIKTRGQQVTLRCSPKSGHDTVSWYQQALGQGPQFIFQYYEEEERQRGNFPDRFSGHQFPNYSSELNVNALLLGDSALYLCASSLLGKNYGYTFGSGTRLTVV.

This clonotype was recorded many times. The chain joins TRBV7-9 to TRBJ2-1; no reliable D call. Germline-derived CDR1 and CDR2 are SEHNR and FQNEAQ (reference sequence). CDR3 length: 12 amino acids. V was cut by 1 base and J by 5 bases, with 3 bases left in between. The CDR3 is CASSLGDNEQFF. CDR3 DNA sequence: TGTGCCAGCAGCTTAGGAGACAATGAGCAGTTCTTC.

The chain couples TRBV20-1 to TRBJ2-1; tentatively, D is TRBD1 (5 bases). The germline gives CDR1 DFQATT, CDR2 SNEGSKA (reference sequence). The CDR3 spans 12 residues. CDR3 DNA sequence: TGCGGTTTAAATAGGGGAAACAATGAGCAGTTCTTC. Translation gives CGLNRGNNEQFF.

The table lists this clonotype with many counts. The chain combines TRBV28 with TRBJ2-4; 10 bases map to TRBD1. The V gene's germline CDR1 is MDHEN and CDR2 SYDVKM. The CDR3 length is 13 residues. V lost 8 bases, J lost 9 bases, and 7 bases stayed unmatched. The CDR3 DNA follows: TGTGCCAGCCTGGGACAGGGGATGATCATTCAGTACTTC. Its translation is CASLGQGMIIQYF. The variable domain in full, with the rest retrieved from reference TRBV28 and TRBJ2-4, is DVKVTQSSRYLVKRTGEKVFLECVQDMDHENMFWYRQDPGLGLRLIYFSYDVKMKEKGDIPEGYSVSREKKERFSLILESASTNQTSMYLCASLGQGMIIQYFGAGTRLSVL.

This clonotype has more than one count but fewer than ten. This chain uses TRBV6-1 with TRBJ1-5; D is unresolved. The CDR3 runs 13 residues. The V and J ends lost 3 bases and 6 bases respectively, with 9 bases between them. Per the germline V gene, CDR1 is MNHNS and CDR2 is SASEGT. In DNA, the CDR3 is TGTGCCAGCAGTGAGTCAGGCGGTCAGCCCCAGCATTTT. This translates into CASSESGGQPQHF.

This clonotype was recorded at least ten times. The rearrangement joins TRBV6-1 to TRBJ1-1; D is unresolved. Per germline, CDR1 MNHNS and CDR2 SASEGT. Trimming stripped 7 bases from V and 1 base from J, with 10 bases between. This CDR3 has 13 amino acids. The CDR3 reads CASKYTGNTEAFF. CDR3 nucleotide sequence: TGTGCCAGCAAGTACACGGGGAACACTGAAGCTTTCTTT.

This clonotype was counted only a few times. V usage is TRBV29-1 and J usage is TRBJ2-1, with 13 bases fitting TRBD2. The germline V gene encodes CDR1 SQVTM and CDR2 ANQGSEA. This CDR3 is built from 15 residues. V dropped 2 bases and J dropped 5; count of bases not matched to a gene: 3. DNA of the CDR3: TGCAGCGTTGAACCAACTAGCGGGGGGGACAATGAGCAGTTCTTC. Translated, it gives CSVEPTSGGDNEQFF.

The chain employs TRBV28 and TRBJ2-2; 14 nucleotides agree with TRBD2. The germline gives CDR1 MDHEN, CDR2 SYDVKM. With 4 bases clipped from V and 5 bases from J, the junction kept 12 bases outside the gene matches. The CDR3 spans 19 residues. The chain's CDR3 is CASSSNPPGLAGETGELFF. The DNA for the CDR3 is TGTGCCAGCAGTTCGAACCCCCCGGGACTAGCGGGGGAGACCGGGGAGCTGTTTTTT.

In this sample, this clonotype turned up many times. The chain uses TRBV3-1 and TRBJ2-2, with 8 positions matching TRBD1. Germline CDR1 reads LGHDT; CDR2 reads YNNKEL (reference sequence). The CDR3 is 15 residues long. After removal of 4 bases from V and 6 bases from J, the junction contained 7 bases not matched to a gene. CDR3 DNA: TGTGCCAGCAGCCGGGGACAGGTAGACCCCGGGGAGCTGTTTTTT. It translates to CASSRGQVDPGELFF. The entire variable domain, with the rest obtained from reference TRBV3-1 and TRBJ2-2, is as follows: DTAVSQTPKYLVTQMGNDKSIKCEQNLGHDTMYWYKQDSKKFLKIMFSYNNKELIINETVPNRFSPKSPDKAHLNLHINSLELGDSAVYFCASSRGQVDPGELFFGEGSRLTVL.

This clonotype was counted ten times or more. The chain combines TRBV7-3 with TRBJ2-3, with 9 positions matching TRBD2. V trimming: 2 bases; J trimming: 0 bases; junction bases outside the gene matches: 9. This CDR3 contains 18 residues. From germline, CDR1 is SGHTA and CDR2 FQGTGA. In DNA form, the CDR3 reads TGTGCCAGCAGCTTACATCCTAGCGGGGCATCTAGCACAGATACGCAGTATTTT. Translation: CASSLHPSGASSTDTQYF.

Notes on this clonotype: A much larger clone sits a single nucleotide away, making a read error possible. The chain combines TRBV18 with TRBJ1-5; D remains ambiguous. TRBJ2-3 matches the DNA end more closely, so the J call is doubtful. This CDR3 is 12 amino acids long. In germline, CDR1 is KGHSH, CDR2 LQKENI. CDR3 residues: CASSLVNQPQYF. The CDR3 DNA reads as TGTGCCAGCTCATTAGTCAATCAGCCCCAGTATTTT.

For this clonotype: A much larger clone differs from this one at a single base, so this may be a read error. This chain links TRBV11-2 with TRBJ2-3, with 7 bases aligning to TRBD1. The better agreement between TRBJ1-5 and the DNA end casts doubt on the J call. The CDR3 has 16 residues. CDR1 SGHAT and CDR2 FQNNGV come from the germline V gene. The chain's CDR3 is CASSRLQGKGTDTQHF. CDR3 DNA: TGTGCCAGCAGCCGGCTACAGGGGAAGGGTACAGATACGCAGCATTTT.

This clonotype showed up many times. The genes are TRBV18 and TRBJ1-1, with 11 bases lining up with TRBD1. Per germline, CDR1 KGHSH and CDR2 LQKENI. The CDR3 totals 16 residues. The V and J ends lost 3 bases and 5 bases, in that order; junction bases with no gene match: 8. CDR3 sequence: CASSPGWDRGGTEAFF. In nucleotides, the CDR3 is TGTGCCAGCTCACCGGGATGGGACAGGGGGGGAACTGAAGCTTTCTTT.

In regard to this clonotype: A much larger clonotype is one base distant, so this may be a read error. The CDR3 DNA reads TGCGCCAGCAGCCGACAACCTAGGGACGAGCAGTTCTTC. Its protein is CASSRQPRDEQFF. The chain carries TRBV5-1 and TRBJ2-1; D might be TRBD1 or TRBD2, each matching 5 bases. In germline, CDR1 is SGHRS, CDR2 YFSETQ. V shed 4 bases and J shed 10 bases, with 15 bases lying between them. This CDR3 spans 13 amino acids.

In nucleotides, the CDR3 is TGTGCCAGCAGTTCGCAGGGGGCGGACTACACCTTC. Translating gives CASSSQGADYTF. The chain joins TRBV7-2 to TRBJ1-2; 8 nucleotides match TRBD1. The CDR3 runs to 12 residues. Germline CDR1 and CDR2: SGHTA and FQGNSA. Unmatched junction bases numbered 7, after V lost 6 bases and J lost 10 bases. Full variable domain (remainder filled in from reference TRBV7-2 and TRBJ1-2): GAGVSQSPSNKVTEKGKDVELRCDPISGHTALYWYRQSLGQGLEFLIYFQGNSAPDKSGLPSDRFSAERTGGSVSTLTIQRTQQEDSAVYLCASSSQGADYTFGSGTRLTVV.

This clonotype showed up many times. CDR3 coding DNA: TGTGCCAGCAGCAGGGCGGGGGGGGTGTACACTGAAGCTTTCTTT. It specifies CASSRAGGVYTEAFF. V and J are TRBV7-2 and TRBJ1-1; weak D call: TRBD1 (5 bases). This CDR3 contains 15 residues. Between the trimmed V and J ends, which lost 5 bases and 3 bases, there was a span of 16 bases. Germline assignment: CDR1 SGHTA and CDR2 FQGNSA.